The clone carrying this T cell receptor (beta chain) was observed a single time. The antigen is not known. The data belong to a study of radiotherapy plus CTLA-4 blockade in lung cancer. Study information: Objective responses were recorded in around 18% of patients, with disease control recorded in less than 40%. Overall study findings and caveats: It was early blood T cell clone dynamics, with interferon-beta, that reportedly best predicted response. Expansion in blood of tumor-derived TCR clones was seen after radiotherapy plus ipilimumab.

Germline lookup yields CDR1 MNHEY and CDR2 SVGAGI. The V end lost 10 bases, the J end lost 0 bases, and 16 bases lay between the germline ends. The CDR3 extends over 15 amino acids. The study gave focal radiation plus ipilimumab CTLA-4 blockade to patients with chemo-refractory metastatic non-small-cell lung cancer. The data were produced by immunoSEQ multiplex PCR, yet TCRdb's version contains in-frame clones alone and is incomplete. The sample has 75,000 to 100,000 clones; 70% to 90% are singletons. The V call is TRBV6-5, the J call TRBJ2-1; D not resolved. The specimen was peripheral blood, collected from a patient treated with radiotherapy plus ipilimumab. The receptor was isolated from a human donor with non-small cell lung cancer that progressed on radiotherapy plus ipilimumab. The CDR3 region is CATQVELSSYNEQFF. The CDR3 coding sequence is TGTGCCACCCAGGTTGAGTTGAGCTCCTACAATGAGCAGTTCTTC.